The 18 T cell receptor beta chains given below trace back to one sample, sequenced in a study of T cell responses to AZD1222 COVID-19 vaccine. The repertoire was sequenced with immunoSEQ multiplex PCR; TCRdb's copy has only in-frame clones and lacks some. The sample gives roughly 80,000 clones, roughly 80% of which show up once; about 3.1% is in the top ten. The sample here was peripheral blood, taken on day 0 of AZD1222 vaccination. Receptor source: an adult in good health.

This clone was detected only once. This sequence joins TRBV5-5 and TRBJ1-2; D unresolved. V was cut by 5 bases and J by 5 bases, with 10 bases left in between. The CDR3 consists of 12 residues. The germline CDR1 and CDR2 sequences are SGHKS and YYEKEE (reference sequence). As DNA, the CDR3 is TGTGCCAGCAGTAAGGACCGTTATGGCTACACCTTC. It translates to CASSKDRYGYTF.

This chain joins TRBV7-2 and TRBJ1-5; D unclear. The CDR3 is 14 amino acids. The germline V gene encodes CDR1 SGHTA and CDR2 FQGNSA. V shed 1 base and J shed 3 bases, with 7 bases lying between them. Here the CDR3 DNA reads TGTGCCAGCAGCTTAGTGAGGGCCAATCAGCCCCAGCATTTT. Translation: CASSLVRANQPQHF.

This clone was counted only a few times. V gene TRBV2 combines with J gene TRBJ2-5; 7 bases match TRBD1. The ends lost 6 bases at V and 2 bases at J; junction bases unmatched: 9. This CDR3 has 15 amino acids. Per the germline V gene, CDR1 is SNHLY and CDR2 is FYNNEI. The CDR3 DNA follows: TGTGCCAGCAGGGATGGGGACAGTTCACAAGAGACCCAGTACTTC. This encodes CASRDGDSSQETQYF.

The V call is TRBV5-6, the J call TRBJ1-1, with 9 bases matching TRBD1. The CDR3 extends over 14 amino acids. V shed 1 base, J shed 2 bases, and the junction held 0 bases outside the gene matches. Germline V lookup: CDR1 SGHDT, CDR2 YYEEEE. The CDR3 sequence: CASSLTGGNTEAFF. In DNA, the CDR3 is TGTGCCAGCAGCTTGACAGGGGGCAACACTGAAGCTTTCTTT.

V usage is TRBV27 and J usage is TRBJ1-1; a weak D match, TRBD1 (5 bases). Germline V gives CDR1 MNHEY, CDR2 SMNVEV (reference sequence). Trimming cost V 2 bases and J 6 bases, with 7 bases left between them. The CDR3 has 12 residues. In DNA, the CDR3 is TGTGCCAGCAGTTTAGGGGGGGCTGAAGCTTTCTTT. Amino acids: CASSLGGAEAFF.

The chain carries TRBV11-2 and TRBJ2-7, with 7 bases that match TRBD1. The CDR3 contains 14 residues. CDR1 is SGHAT and CDR2 is FQNNGV in the germline V gene. The V and J ends lost 5 bases and 4 bases, in that order; junction bases with no gene match: 8. CDR3 bases: TGTGCCAGCAGCCGCGGGCACAGGGGTTACGAGCAGTACTTC. This encodes CASSRGHRGYEQYF.

The gene calls are TRBV27 and TRBJ1-1; TRBD1 might be the D (6 bases). Between the trimmed V and J ends, which lost 3 bases and 4 bases, there was a span of 9 bases. Per germline, CDR1 MNHEY and CDR2 SMNVEV (reference sequence). The CDR3 runs to 13 residues. The CDR3 DNA follows: TGTGCCAGCAGTTTTGGGGGCGGCACTGAAGCTTTCTTT. Amino acids: CASSFGGGTEAFF.

Notes on this clone: Other nucleotide sequences from this sample produce the same CDR3. The chain carries TRBV12-3 or TRBV12-4 and TRBJ1-1; D unclear. Trimming took off 5 bases at V and 1 base at J, with 8 bases between the two ends. This CDR3 has 13 residues. CDR3 sequence: CASSIKTNTEAFF. DNA of the CDR3: TGTGCCAGCAGTATCAAAACGAACACTGAAGCTTTCTTT.

The V call is TRBV2, the J call TRBJ1-1; TRBD1 matches 7 bases. CDR3 length: 13 amino acids. Unmatched junction bases numbered 11, after V lost 6 bases and J lost 10 bases. Germline CDR1 and CDR2: SNHLY and FYNNEI. This CDR3 reads CASSQTGLLGAFF. The CDR3 DNA sequence: TGTGCCAGCAGCCAGACAGGGTTGCTTGGAGCTTTCTTT.

The chain joins TRBV20-1 to TRBJ1-1, with TRBD1 as a possible D gene (6 bases). The CDR3 spans 11 residues. In germline, CDR1 is DFQATT, CDR2 SNEGSKA (reference sequence). The CDR3 DNA sequence: TGCAGGCCGCAGACAGGAGCTCAAGCTTTCTTT. As protein: CRPQTGAQAFF.

This rearrangement joins TRBV5-6 to TRBJ2-5; D gene unclear. Germline V CDR1 and CDR2: SGHDT, YYEEEE. V was trimmed by 0 bases and J by 4 bases, leaving 7 bases between them. The CDR3 spans 13 residues. The CDR3 nucleotides are TGTGCCAGCAGCTTGGGAGCTATAGAGACCCAGTACTTC. Translation gives CASSLGAIETQYF. The variable domain in full, with the rest retrieved from reference TRBV5-6 and TRBJ2-5, is DAGVTQSPTHLIKTRGQQVTLRCSPKSGHDTVSWYQQALGQGPQFIFQYYEEEERQRGNFPDRFSGHQFPNYSSELNVNALLLGDSALYLCASSLGAIETQYFGPGTRLLVL.

The chain employs TRBV5-6 and TRBJ1-5; 9 bases map to TRBD1. V shed 3 bases, J shed 7 bases, and the junction held 11 bases outside the gene matches. Germline V gene data show CDR1 as SGHDT and CDR2 as YYEEEE. The CDR3 sequence is 16 residues long. This CDR3 reads CASSSTDRGTGQPQHF. The CDR3 nucleotides read TGTGCCAGCAGCTCAACGGACAGGGGTACGGGCCAGCCCCAGCATTTT.

The chain carries TRBV7-2 and TRBJ1-5; D ambiguous. CDR1 is SGHTA, CDR2 FQGNSA, per germline. The CDR3 contains 12 residues. Deletions cut 0 bases from V and 7 bases from J, with 4 bases between. The CDR3 here is CASSLAGQPQHF. The CDR3 nucleotides are TGTGCCAGCAGCTTAGCCGGCCAGCCCCAGCATTTT.

This clone was counted once. The chain joins TRBV23-1 to TRBJ2-7; D possibly corresponds to TRBD1 (7 bases). TRBV23-1 is classed as an ORF, of uncertain function. The V gene lost 2 bases and the J gene lost 4 bases, with 18 bases spanning the gap. The CDR3 is 16 amino acids. The CDR3 DNA follows: TGCGCCAGCAGTCAAAAGGTACAGGGGAGGCAATACGAGCAGTACTTC. Its translation: CASSQKVQGRQYEQYF.

This chain uses TRBV2 with TRBJ1-3; 7 nucleotides match TRBD1. Germline trimming cut 5 bases from V and 0 bases from J; bases unmatched to any gene: 10. Germline CDR1 SNHLY, CDR2 FYNNEI. The CDR3 runs 17 residues. The CDR3 nucleotides read TGTGCCAGCAGTCTTTACAGGGGCGCCTCCTCTGGAAACACCATATATTTT. Residues: CASSLYRGASSGNTIYF. Drawing the rest from reference TRBV2 and TRBJ1-3, the complete variable domain is EPEVTQTPSHQVTQMGQEVILRCVPISNHLYFYWYRQILGQKVEFLVSFYNNEISEKSEIFDDQFSVERPDGSNFTLKIRSTKLEDSAMYFCASSLYRGASSGNTIYFGEGSWLTVV.

The CDR3 region is CASSLGGPGAPTIYF. CDR3 nucleotide sequence: TGTGCCAGCAGCTTAGGGGGCCCGGGGGCGCCTACCATATATTTT. J is TRBJ1-3 and V is TRBV7-2; D may be TRBD1 (6 bases). Germline CDR1 and CDR2: SGHTA and FQGNSA. V lost 1 base and J lost 10, with 17 bases in between. The CDR3 sequence is 15 residues long.

The chain combines TRBV6-2 or TRBV6-3 with TRBJ1-1; 11 bases are a match to TRBD1. After removal of 5 bases from V and 5 bases from J, the junction contained 13 bases not matched to a gene. Germline CDR1 and CDR2: MNHEY and SVGEGT. This CDR3 spans 17 amino acids. The CDR3 DNA reads as TGTGCCAGCAGTGGAAGACGGACAGGGGGCGTATATACTGAAGCTTTCTTT. This encodes CASSGRRTGGVYTEAFF.

The rearrangement uses TRBV6-6 and TRBJ2-7; perhaps TRBD2 as D (6 bases). The CDR3 has 14 amino acids. Germline CDR1 and CDR2: MNHNY and SVGAGI (reference sequence). The V and J ends lost 1 base and 3 bases respectively, with 10 bases between them. The CDR3 DNA is TGTGCCAGCAGTTACTTATGGGGGGACTACGAGCAGTACTTC. Translation gives CASSYLWGDYEQYF.